Sequencing of this TCR beta chain was carried out in a study of chemoradiotherapy in HPV16-positive cancers (dated by TCRdb to about 2022). Study-wide context: Functional T-cell assays on cells from two HPV16-positive patients defined candidate HPV-specific T-cell clones and common TCR motifs. The study set out to ask whether T-cell immunity against the HPV oncoproteins E6 and E7 changes over the course of chemoradiotherapy and whether that immunity affects survival. The candidate HPV-specific TCRs and motifs were subsequently tracked in TCR repertoires obtained from approximately 86 patients with HPV-related cancers.

The CDR3 runs 14 residues from the cysteine to the phenylalanine. Just CDR3 DNA is preserved here, 42 bases in frame from base 1. Cut back by 0 bases and 7 bases, the V and J ends lie 10 bases apart. CDR1 and CDR2 are drawn from the germline V gene (reference sequence): SGHNT, YYREEE. The library was obtained by the immunoSEQ multiplex PCR assay. Sourced from immuneACCESS, this table was stored by TCRdb with only in-frame sequences that have V and J called. A share of the clones is absent; for the studies checked, an unresolved V gene accounts for under half, and the remainder has no known explanation. Within this sample are 6,000 or so clones, with about 80% of them counted one time only. 38% of the sample goes to the ten largest clones. With regard to this clone: The clone's antigen remains unknown. Base qualities were left out, and no much larger clone turns up one base away.

Findings and caveats that apply to the study as a whole: The functional definition of HPV-specific T cells was derived from only a couple of HPV16-positive patients, and the survival association was reported for HPV16-positive patients. In HPV16-positive patients, expansion of HPV-responsive T cells during chemoradiotherapy was associated with improved recurrence-free survival. Expansion of candidate HPV-specific clones and E7-related TCR motifs was observed in the tumor microenvironment during treatment, whereas no such expansion was observed for non-HPV-specific T cells.

Repertoires were sampled multiple times during chemoradiotherapy, which allowed clonal expansion in the tumor microenvironment to be followed. The receptor chain draws on TRBV5-4 and TRBJ1-4; the D gene cannot be resolved reliably. The receptor's source is a human donor with HPV-associated anogenital cancer. The biological material was taken from a patient who underwent chemoradiotherapy. Here is the DNA: TGTGCCAGCAGCTTGGAGTTGCCCGGTGAAAAACTGTTTTTT. It specifies CASSLELPGEKLFF. With the rest looked up from the reference TRBV5-4 and TRBJ1-4 genes rather than sequenced, the full variable domain is ETGVTQSPTHLIKTRGQQVTLRCSSQSGHNTVSWYQQALGQGPQFIFQYYREEENGRGNFPPRFSGLQFPNYSSELNVNALELDDSALYLCASSLELPGEKLFFGSGTQLSVL.